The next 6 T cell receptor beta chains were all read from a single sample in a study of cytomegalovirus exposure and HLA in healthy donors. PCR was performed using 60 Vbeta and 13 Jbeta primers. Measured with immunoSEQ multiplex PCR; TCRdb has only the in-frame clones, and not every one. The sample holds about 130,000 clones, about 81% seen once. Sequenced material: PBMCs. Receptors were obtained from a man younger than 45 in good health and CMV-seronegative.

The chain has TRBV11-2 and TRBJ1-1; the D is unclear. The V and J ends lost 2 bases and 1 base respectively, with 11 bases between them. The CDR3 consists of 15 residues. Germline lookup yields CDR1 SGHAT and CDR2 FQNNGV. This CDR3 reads CASSLSGPENTEAFF. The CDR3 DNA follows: TGTGCCAGCAGCTTATCAGGCCCCGAGAACACTGAAGCTTTCTTT.

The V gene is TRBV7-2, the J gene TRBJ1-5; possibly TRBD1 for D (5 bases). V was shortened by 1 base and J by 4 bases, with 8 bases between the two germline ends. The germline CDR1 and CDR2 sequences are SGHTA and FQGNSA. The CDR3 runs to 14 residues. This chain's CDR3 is CASSLGRTNQPQHF. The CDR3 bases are TGTGCCAGCAGCTTAGGACGGACAAATCAGCCCCAGCATTTT.

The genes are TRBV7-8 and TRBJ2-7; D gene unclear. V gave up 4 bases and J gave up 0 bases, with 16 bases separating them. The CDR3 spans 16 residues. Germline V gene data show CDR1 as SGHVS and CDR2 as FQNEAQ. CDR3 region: CASSSNRGTGSYEQYF. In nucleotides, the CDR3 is TGTGCCAGCAGCTCAAACCGTGGCACGGGCTCCTACGAGCAGTACTTC.

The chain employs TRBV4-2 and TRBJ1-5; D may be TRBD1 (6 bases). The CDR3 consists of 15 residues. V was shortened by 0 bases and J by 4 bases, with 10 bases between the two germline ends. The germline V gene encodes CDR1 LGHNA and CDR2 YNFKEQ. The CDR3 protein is CASSQDNRANQPQHF. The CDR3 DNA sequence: TGTGCCAGCAGCCAAGATAACAGGGCGAATCAGCCCCAGCATTTT.

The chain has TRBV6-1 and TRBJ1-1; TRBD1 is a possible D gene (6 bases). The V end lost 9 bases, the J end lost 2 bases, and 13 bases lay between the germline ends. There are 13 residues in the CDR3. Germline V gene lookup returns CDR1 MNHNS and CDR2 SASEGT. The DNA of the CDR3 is TGTGCCAGTAACAGGGTCCGAAACACTGAAGCTTTCTTT. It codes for CASNRVRNTEAFF.

The CDR3 DNA is TGTGCCAGCACCGTAAAGAGGTGGGACACTGAAGCTTTCTTT. It yields the protein CASTVKRWDTEAFF. This chain connects TRBV28 to TRBJ1-1; no clear D gene. V was cut by 7 bases and J by 3 bases, with 15 bases left in between. Germline CDR1 and CDR2: MDHEN and SYDVKM. This CDR3 has 14 residues.